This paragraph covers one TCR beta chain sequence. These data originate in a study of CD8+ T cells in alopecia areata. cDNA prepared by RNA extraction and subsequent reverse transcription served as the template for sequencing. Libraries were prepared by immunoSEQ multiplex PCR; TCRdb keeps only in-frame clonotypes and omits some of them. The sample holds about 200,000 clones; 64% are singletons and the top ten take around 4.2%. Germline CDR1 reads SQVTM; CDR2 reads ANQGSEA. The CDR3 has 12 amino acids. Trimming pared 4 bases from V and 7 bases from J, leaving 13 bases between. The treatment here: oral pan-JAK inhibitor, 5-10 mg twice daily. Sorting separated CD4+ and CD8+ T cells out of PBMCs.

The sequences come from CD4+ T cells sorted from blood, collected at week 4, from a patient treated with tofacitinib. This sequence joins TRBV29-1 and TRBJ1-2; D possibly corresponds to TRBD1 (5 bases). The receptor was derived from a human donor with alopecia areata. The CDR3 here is CSVATVGGGYTF. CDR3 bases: TGCAGCGTTGCGACAGTAGGTGGTGGCTACACCTTC.